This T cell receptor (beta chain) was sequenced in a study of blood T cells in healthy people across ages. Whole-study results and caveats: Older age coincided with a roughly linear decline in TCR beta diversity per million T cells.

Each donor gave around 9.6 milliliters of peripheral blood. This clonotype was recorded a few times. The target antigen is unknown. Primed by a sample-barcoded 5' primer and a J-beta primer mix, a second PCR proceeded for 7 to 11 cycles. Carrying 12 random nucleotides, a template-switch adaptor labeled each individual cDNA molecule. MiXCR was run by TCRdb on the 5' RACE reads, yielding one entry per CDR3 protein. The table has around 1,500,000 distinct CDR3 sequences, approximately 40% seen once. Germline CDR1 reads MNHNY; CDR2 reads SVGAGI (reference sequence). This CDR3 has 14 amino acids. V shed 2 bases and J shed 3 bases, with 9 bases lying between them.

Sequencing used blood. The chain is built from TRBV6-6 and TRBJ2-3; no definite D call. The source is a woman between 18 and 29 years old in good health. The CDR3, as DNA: TGTGCCAGCAGTTACGCCCCCAGTACAGATACGCAGTATTTT. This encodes CASSYAPSTDTQYF.